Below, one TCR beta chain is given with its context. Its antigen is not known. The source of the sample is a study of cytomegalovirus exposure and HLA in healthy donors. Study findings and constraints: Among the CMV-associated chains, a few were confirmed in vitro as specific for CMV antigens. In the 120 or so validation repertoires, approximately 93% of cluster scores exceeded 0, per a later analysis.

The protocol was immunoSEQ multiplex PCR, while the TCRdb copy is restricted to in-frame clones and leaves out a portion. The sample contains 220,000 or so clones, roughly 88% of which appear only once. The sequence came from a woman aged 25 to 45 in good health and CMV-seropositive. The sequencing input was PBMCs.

CDR3 sequence reads: CASSLVGATEAFF. The CDR3 nucleotides read TGCGCCAGCAGCTTGGTCGGGGCCACTGAAGCTTTCTTT. The chain has TRBV5-1 and TRBJ1-1; possible D gene TRBD1, 5 bases. V was pared by 0 bases and J by 4 bases, with 7 bases between. From germline, CDR1 is SGHRS and CDR2 YFSETQ. The CDR3 contains 13 residues.